Each of the 26 T cell receptor beta chains below was sequenced from the same sample in a study of CD8 T cells in Susac syndrome. It was with random hexamers that about 0.45 to 1 ug RNA was reverse transcribed. Each CDR3 protein gets one entry after TCRdb re-called the immunoSEQ multiplex PCR reads with MiXCR. The sample yields approximately 210,000 distinct CDR3 sequences, around 93% seen once. The sequenced material came from CD4+ T cells from PBMCs. The receptors stem from a human donor with Susac syndrome.

The rearrangement links TRBV19 to TRBJ2-5; D unresolved. Germline CDR1 reads LNHDA; CDR2 reads SQIVND (reference sequence). The CDR3 is 14 residues long. V lost 5 bases and J 4 bases, leaving 14 bases between the germline ends. In DNA form, the CDR3 reads TGTGCCAGTAGTGAAAGCCAGTTGGCAGAGACCCAGTACTTC. This encodes CASSESQLAETQYF.

This chain joins TRBV7-9 and TRBJ1-2; D might be TRBD1 (5 bases). CDR3 length: 14 amino acids. CDR1 is SEHNR and CDR2 is FQNEAQ in the germline V gene (reference sequence). The V gene lost 0 bases and the J gene lost 2 bases, with 7 bases spanning the gap. CDR3: CASSLAAGNYGYTF. The CDR3 nucleotides read TGTGCCAGCAGCTTAGCGGCAGGGAACTATGGCTACACCTTC.

This clonotype has only one observation. The chain uses TRBV4-3 and TRBJ2-2; D remains ambiguous. Deletions cut 4 bases from V and 3 bases from J, with 3 bases between. The germline V gene has CDR1 LGHNA and CDR2 YSLEER. The CDR3 extends over 12 amino acids. The CDR3 DNA is TGCGCCAGCAGCCTTCACACCGGGGAGCTGTTTTTT. Protein: CASSLHTGELFF.

The CDR3 sequence: CASRRIGGYGYTF. The CDR3 coding sequence is TGTGCCAGCAGGCGGATTGGGGGCTATGGCTACACCTTC. This chain links TRBV27 with TRBJ1-2; possible D gene TRBD1, 5 bases. V was clipped by 6 bases and J by 4 bases, with 12 bases between them. This CDR3 is built from 13 residues. Germline assignment: CDR1 MNHEY and CDR2 SMNVEV (reference sequence).

The rearrangement joins TRBV30 to TRBJ1-1; no clear D gene. Germline CDR1 reads GTSNPN; CDR2 reads SVGIG (reference sequence). V was pared by 2 bases and J by 1 base, with 8 bases between. This CDR3 spans 13 amino acids. CDR3 loop: CAWSNVPNTEAFF. The CDR3 region has the DNA TGTGCCTGGAGTAACGTACCGAACACTGAAGCTTTCTTT. The full variable domain, rest sourced from reference TRBV30 and TRBJ1-1, is SQTIHQWPATLVQPVGSPLSLECTVEGTSNPNLYWYRQAAGRGLQLLFYSVGIGQISSEVPQNLSASRPQDRQFILSSKKLLLSDSGFYLCAWSNVPNTEAFFGQGTRLTVV.

The CDR3 is CASSQVWDTQYF. In nucleotides, the CDR3 is TGTGCCAGCAGCCAAGTATGGGATACGCAGTATTTT. V and J are TRBV4-2 and TRBJ2-3; D remains unclear. This CDR3 spans 12 amino acids. V lost 1 base and J lost 6, with 5 bases in between. Per the germline V gene, CDR1 is LGHNA and CDR2 is YNFKEQ.

V and J are TRBV20-1 and TRBJ1-1; TRBD1 matches at 7 bases. With 7 bases clipped from V and 3 bases from J, the junction kept 5 bases outside the gene matches. The CDR3 spans 12 residues. Germline V gene sequence: CDR1 DFQATT, CDR2 SNEGSKA (reference sequence). The CDR3 sequence is CSVADRDTEAFF. CDR3 sequence (DNA): TGCAGTGTTGCTGACAGGGACACTGAAGCTTTCTTT.

The chain is built from TRBV20-1 and TRBJ2-5; tentatively, D is TRBD1 (5 bases). Between the trimmed V and J ends, which lost 3 bases and 1 base, there was a span of 15 bases. The germline V gene has CDR1 DFQATT and CDR2 SNEGSKA (reference sequence). The CDR3 totals 15 residues. The CDR3 sequence is CSASGDSQTQETQYF. For the CDR3, the DNA is TGCAGTGCTAGTGGAGACAGCCAAACCCAAGAGACCCAGTACTTC.

The rearrangement uses TRBV7-3 and TRBJ2-7; 9 nucleotides line up with TRBD2. The CDR3 is 15 residues long. Looked up from germline, CDR1 is SGHTA and CDR2 is FQGTGA. The trim removed 3 bases at V and 5 bases at J, leaving 8 bases unmatched. The CDR3 DNA follows: TGTGCCAGCAGCTTCCTCCCTAGCGGGGACCACGAGCAGTACTTC. Translation: CASSFLPSGDHEQYF.

The CDR3 loop is CASSQAWQSNSPLHF. The CDR3 nucleotides are TGTGCCAGCAGCCAAGCCTGGCAGAGTAATTCACCCCTCCACTTT. The chain couples TRBV3-1 to TRBJ1-6; unclear D gene. There are 15 residues in the CDR3. Deletions cut 1 base from V and 6 bases from J, with 10 bases between. Per germline, CDR1 LGHDT and CDR2 YNNKEL (reference sequence). Based on the CDR3 plus reference TRBV3-1 and TRBJ1-6, the full variable domain is DTAVSQTPKYLVTQMGNDKSIKCEQNLGHDTMYWYKQDSKKFLKIMFSYNNKELIINETVPNRFSPKSPDKAHLNLHINSLELGDSAVYFCASSQAWQSNSPLHFGNGTRLTVT.

The V gene is TRBV30, the J gene TRBJ1-2; D is unclear. The germline gives CDR1 GTSNPN, CDR2 SVGIG (reference sequence). V lost 0 bases to trimming and J lost 2 bases, with 13 bases between them. This CDR3 is 15 amino acids long. CDR3 DNA: TGTGCCTGGAGTGTAGAGCGGACGGAGAACTATGGCTACACCTTC. Translation gives CAWSVERTENYGYTF.

V is TRBV28 and J is TRBJ2-3, with 7 bases aligning to TRBD1. With 3 bases clipped from V and 5 bases from J, the junction kept 8 bases outside the gene matches. The germline CDR1 and CDR2 sequences are MDHEN and SYDVKM. The CDR3 is made up of 15 amino acids. CDR3 in amino acids: CASSFEGASGDTQYF. CDR3 DNA: TGTGCCAGCAGTTTTGAGGGGGCTAGTGGAGATACGCAGTATTTT.

The rearrangement uses TRBV7-8 and TRBJ1-1, with 7 bases lining up with TRBD1. This CDR3 is built from 19 residues. Looked up from germline, CDR1 is SGHVS and CDR2 is FQNEAQ. The trim removed 5 bases at V and 3 bases at J, leaving 21 bases unmatched. The CDR3 sequence: CASSPLRQGFSMKDTEAFF. The CDR3 DNA reads as TGTGCCAGCAGCCCACTTCGACAGGGATTCTCGATGAAGGACACTGAAGCTTTCTTT.

The chain has TRBV5-1 and TRBJ1-1, with TRBD1 matching 7 bases. Germline V gene lookup returns CDR1 SGHRS and CDR2 YFSETQ. The CDR3 contains 15 residues. Germline trimming cut 3 bases from V and 0 bases from J; bases unmatched to any gene: 5. The CDR3, as DNA: TGCGCCAGCAGCTACCAGGACAGGTTGAACACTGAAGCTTTCTTT. Its translation is CASSYQDRLNTEAFF. Complete variable domain (other parts from reference TRBV5-1 and TRBJ1-1): KAGVTQTPRYLIKTRGQQVTLSCSPISGHRSVSWYQQTPGQGLQFLFEYFSETQRNKGNFPGRFSGRQFSNSRSEMNVSTLELGDSALYLCASSYQDRLNTEAFFGQGTRLTVV.

The CDR3 is CASSLWLAGTPYNEQFF. DNA for the CDR3: TGTGCCAGCAGCTTATGGTTAGCGGGGACACCCTACAATGAGCAGTTCTTC. This chain connects TRBV11-2 to TRBJ2-1; 8 bases are a match to TRBD2. Trimming took 2 bases from V and 2 from J; bases not matched to a gene: 8. This CDR3 region has 17 residues. CDR1 is SGHAT and CDR2 is FQNNGV in the germline V gene.

The chain employs TRBV4-2 and TRBJ2-6; D is tentatively TRBD1 or TRBD2 (5 bases each). The CDR3 sequence is 16 residues long. Germline CDR1 and CDR2: LGHNA and YNFKEQ. Trimming took off 4 bases at V and 0 bases at J, with 10 bases between the two ends. The CDR3: CASSPSGTSGANVLTF. The DNA for the CDR3 is TGTGCCAGCAGCCCGTCCGGGACCTCTGGGGCCAACGTCCTGACTTTC.

The CDR3 sequence is CASSLGRGSATDTQYF. In DNA, the CDR3 is TGTGCCAGCAGCTTGGGACGGGGCTCCGCCACAGATACGCAGTATTTT. The chain is built from TRBV7-3 and TRBJ2-3; the D call may be TRBD1 or TRBD2 (5 bases each). V dropped 3 bases and J dropped 2 bases, with 15 bases sitting between them. The germline gives CDR1 SGHTA, CDR2 FQGTGA. The CDR3 runs 16 residues. The full variable domain, in which reference TRBV7-3 and TRBJ2-3 provide the parts outside the CDR3, is GAGVSQTPSNKVTEKGKYVELRCDPISGHTALYWYRQSLGQGPEFLIYFQGTGAADDSGLPNDRFFAVRPEGSVSTLKIQRTERGDSAVYLCASSLGRGSATDTQYFGPGTRLTVL.

The chain has TRBV6-6 and TRBJ1-6; maybe TRBD1 (6 bases). Germline lookup yields CDR1 MNHNY and CDR2 SVGAGI (reference sequence). This CDR3 is built from 15 residues. The V and J ends lost 7 bases and 7 bases respectively, with 17 bases between them. CDR3 protein: CASTTQRGANSPLHF. The CDR3 region has the DNA TGTGCCAGCACCACCCAGCGGGGGGCCAATTCACCCCTCCACTTT.

The rearrangement uses TRBV5-1 and TRBJ2-7; unclear D gene. This CDR3 comprises 13 residues. Germline values: CDR1 SGHRS, CDR2 YFSETQ. Trimming took 0 bases from V and 6 from J, leaving 10 bases between them. In nucleotides, the CDR3 is TGCGCCAGCAGCTTGGCGATCGACCCCGAGCAGTACTTC. It translates to CASSLAIDPEQYF.

The gene calls are TRBV7-2 and TRBJ2-3; weak D call: TRBD2 (6 bases). V was cut by 5 bases and J by 4 bases, with 13 bases left in between. The germline V gene has CDR1 SGHTA and CDR2 FQGNSA. The length of the CDR3 is 14 residues. The CDR3 region is CASSRASGADTQYF. CDR3 nucleotide sequence: TGTGCCAGCAGCCGGGCCTCGGGGGCAGATACGCAGTATTTT.

The chain has TRBV12-3 or TRBV12-4 and TRBJ1-1; a possible D gene is TRBD1 (5 bases). Trimming left V 3 bases short and J 13 bases short, with 18 bases between. This CDR3 is built from 13 residues. The CDR3 reads CASSFTPQGGYFF. The CDR3 nucleotides read TGTGCCAGCAGTTTCACCCCTCAGGGAGGATATTTCTTT.

This clonotype showed up just once. The chain carries TRBV5-1 and TRBJ1-1; possibly TRBD1 for D (6 bases). The CDR3 length is 14 residues. Trimming took off 4 bases at V and 5 bases at J, with 15 bases between the two ends. Germline V gene lookup returns CDR1 SGHRS and CDR2 YFSETQ. CDR3 nucleotide sequence: TGCGCCAGCAGCCTCAAGGTCCAGGGGACTGAAGCTTTCTTT. Protein sequence: CASSLKVQGTEAFF.

The chain joins TRBV13 to TRBJ1-6; the D is unclear. Trimming took off 4 bases at V and 6 bases at J, with 10 bases between the two ends. The CDR3 runs to 14 residues. CDR1 and CDR2 from the germline V gene are PRHDT and FYEKMQ (reference sequence). CDR3 sequence (DNA): TGTGCCAGCAGCTCGAGTCTGACTAATTCACCCCTCCACTTT. Protein product: CASSSSLTNSPLHF.

The chain carries TRBV6-6 and TRBJ1-2, with D uncertain. The germline CDR1 and CDR2 sequences are MNHNY and SVGAGI (reference sequence). This CDR3 has 14 amino acids. Deletions cut 6 bases from V and 0 bases from J, with 11 bases between. CDR3 coding DNA: TGTGCCAGCAGCCCGGACGGGGCTAACTATGGCTACACCTTC. It is translated as CASSPDGANYGYTF.

The CDR3 reads CASSFQEGRNYYGYTF. Here the CDR3 DNA reads TGTGCCAGCAGCTTTCAAGAGGGGCGTAACTACTATGGCTACACCTTC. This chain uses TRBV13 with TRBJ1-2, with D possibly TRBD1 on 5 matching bases. Germline V gene sequence: CDR1 PRHDT, CDR2 FYEKMQ (reference sequence). Trimming shortened V by 3 bases and J by 3 bases, and 17 bases separated the two germline ends. The CDR3 contains 16 residues.

The rearrangement uses TRBV7-9 and TRBJ2-3, with TRBD1 matching over 9 bases. CDR3 size: 16 residues. J was trimmed by 3 bases and V by 3 bases; bases with no gene match: 7. Germline V gives CDR1 SEHNR, CDR2 FQNEAQ (reference sequence). The CDR3 coding sequence is TGTGCCAGCAGCTTGGGACAGGGAGGGGAGACAGATACGCAGTATTTT. This translates into CASSLGQGGETDTQYF.